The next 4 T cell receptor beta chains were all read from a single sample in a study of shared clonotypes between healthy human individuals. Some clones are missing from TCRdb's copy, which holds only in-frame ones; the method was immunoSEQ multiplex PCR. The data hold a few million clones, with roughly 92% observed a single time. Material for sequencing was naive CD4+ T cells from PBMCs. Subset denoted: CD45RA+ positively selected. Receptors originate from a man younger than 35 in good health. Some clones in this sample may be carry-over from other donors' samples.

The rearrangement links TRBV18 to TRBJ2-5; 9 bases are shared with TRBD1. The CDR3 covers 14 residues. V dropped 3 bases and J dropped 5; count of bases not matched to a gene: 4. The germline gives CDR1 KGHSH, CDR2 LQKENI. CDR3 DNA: TGTGCCAGCTCACCTACAGGGGGCTATGAGACCCAGTACTTC. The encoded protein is CASSPTGGYETQYF.

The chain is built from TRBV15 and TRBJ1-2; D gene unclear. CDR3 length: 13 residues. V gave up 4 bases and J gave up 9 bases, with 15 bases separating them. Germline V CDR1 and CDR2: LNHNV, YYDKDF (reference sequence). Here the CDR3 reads CATSIFGSQSYTF. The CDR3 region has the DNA TGTGCCACCAGCATATTTGGAAGTCAAAGCTACACCTTC.

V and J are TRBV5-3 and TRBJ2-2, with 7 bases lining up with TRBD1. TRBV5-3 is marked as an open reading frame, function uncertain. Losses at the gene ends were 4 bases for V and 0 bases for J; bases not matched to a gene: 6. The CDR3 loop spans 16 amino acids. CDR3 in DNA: TGTGCCAGAAGCAGCCTAGACAGGGCGAACACCGGGGAGCTGTTTTTT. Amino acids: CARSSLDRANTGELFF.

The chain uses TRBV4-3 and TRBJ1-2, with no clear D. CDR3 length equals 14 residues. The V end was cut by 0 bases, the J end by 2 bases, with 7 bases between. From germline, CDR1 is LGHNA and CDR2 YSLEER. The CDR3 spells CASSQESRNYGYTF. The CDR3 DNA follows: TGCGCCAGCAGCCAAGAAAGTCGAAACTATGGCTACACCTTC.